Here is one T cell receptor beta chain with its context. No antigen is known for it. The data are from a study of a mutant IDH1 vaccine in newly diagnosed glioma. Study details: In weeks 1, 3, 5, 7, 11, 15, 19 and 23, patients were immunized, eight times in all. Patients got their first vaccination 4-6 weeks after radiotherapy alone, or with temozolomide cycles. Males made up approximately 62% and females roughly 40% of treated patients, whose mean age was around 40 years.

Germline loops: CDR1 MNHEY, CDR2 SMNVEV (reference sequence). Trimming removed 3 bases at V and 3 bases at J, with 7 bases between. There are 13 residues in the CDR3. The method was immunoSEQ multiplex PCR; TCRdb's version includes in-frame clones alone and lacks a portion of them. The table shows approximately 27,000 clones, with roughly 90% occurring only once. As for time point: week 5, during vaccination. Alongside topical imiquimod, each dose of vaccine comprised 300 ug of mutant IDH1 20-mer peptide. The study enrolled donors with new WHO grade 3 or 4 IDH1-mutant, ATRX-lost astrocytomas. The sample here was PBMCs, taken from a glioma patient whose treatment included an IDH1 peptide vaccine. This sequence was found in a man between 18 and 29 years old with glioma. The chain recombines TRBV27 with TRBJ2-3; D may be TRBD2 (5 bases). CDR3 in DNA: TGTGCCAGCAGTTTGTGGGAGACAGATACGCAGTATTTT. As protein: CASSLWETDTQYF.